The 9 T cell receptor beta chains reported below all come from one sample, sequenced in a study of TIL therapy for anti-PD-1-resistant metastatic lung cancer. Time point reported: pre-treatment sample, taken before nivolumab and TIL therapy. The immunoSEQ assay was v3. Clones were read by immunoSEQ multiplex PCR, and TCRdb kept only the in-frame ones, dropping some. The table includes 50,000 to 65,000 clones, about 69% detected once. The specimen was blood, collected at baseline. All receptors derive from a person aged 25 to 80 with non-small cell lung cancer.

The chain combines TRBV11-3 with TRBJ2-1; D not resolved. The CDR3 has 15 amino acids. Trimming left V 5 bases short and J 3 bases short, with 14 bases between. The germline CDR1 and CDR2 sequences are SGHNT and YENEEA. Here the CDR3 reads CASSPRIADYNEQFF. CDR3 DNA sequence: TGTGCCAGCAGCCCACGGATCGCGGACTACAATGAGCAGTTCTTC.

CDR3 coding DNA: TGTGCCAGCAGCTCTGCAACAGGGGGCCGGCATGGCTACACCTTC. Encoded protein: CASSSATGGRHGYTF. The chain employs TRBV13 and TRBJ1-2, with 9 nucleotides matching TRBD1. The CDR3 spans 15 residues. V lost 4 bases to trimming and J lost 6 bases; unmatched junction nucleotides: 9. Germline V lookup: CDR1 PRHDT, CDR2 FYEKMQ (reference sequence).

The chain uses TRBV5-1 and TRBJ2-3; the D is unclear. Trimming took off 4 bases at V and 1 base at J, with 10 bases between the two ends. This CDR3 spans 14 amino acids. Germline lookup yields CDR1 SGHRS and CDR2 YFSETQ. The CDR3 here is CASSQFLGTDTQYF. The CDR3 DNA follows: TGCGCCAGCAGCCAGTTTTTAGGCACAGATACGCAGTATTTT.

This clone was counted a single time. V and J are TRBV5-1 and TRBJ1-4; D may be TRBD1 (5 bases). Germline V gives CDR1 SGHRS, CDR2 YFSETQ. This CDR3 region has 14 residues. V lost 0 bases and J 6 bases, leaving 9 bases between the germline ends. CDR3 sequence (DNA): TGCGCCAGCAGCTTGGATCTCAGGGATGAAAAACTGTTTTTT. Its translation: CASSLDLRDEKLFF.

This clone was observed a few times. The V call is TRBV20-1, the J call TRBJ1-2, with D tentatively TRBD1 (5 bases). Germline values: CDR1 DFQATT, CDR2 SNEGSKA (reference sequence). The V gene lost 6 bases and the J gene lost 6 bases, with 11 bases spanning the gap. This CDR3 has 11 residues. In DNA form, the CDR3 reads TGCAGTGCCGCCTACAGGAATGGCTACACCTTC. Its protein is CSAAYRNGYTF.

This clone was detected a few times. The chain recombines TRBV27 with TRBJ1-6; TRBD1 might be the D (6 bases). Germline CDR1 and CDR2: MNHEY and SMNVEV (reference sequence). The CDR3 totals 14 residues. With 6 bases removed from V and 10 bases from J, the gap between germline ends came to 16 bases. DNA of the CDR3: TGTGCCAGCAGCATCTCCAGGGGAGGCTCACCCCTCCACTTT. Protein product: CASSISRGGSPLHF.

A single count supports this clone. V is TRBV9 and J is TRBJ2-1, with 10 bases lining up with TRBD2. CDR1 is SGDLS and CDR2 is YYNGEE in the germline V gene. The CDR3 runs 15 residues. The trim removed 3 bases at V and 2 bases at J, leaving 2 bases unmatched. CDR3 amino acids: CASSAAGGPYNEQFF. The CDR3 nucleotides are TGTGCCAGCAGCGCAGCGGGAGGGCCCTACAATGAGCAGTTCTTC.

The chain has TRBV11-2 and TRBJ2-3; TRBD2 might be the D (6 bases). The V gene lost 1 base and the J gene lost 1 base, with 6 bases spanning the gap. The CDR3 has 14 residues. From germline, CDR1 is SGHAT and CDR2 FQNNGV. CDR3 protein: CASSLASGTDTQYF. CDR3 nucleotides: TGTGCCAGCAGCTTAGCTAGCGGCACAGATACGCAGTATTTT.

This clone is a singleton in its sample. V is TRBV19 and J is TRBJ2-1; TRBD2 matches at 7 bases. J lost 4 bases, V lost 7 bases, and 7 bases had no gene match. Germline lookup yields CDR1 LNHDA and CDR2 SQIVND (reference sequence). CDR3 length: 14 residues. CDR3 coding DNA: TGTGCCAGTACAACTCCGGGACTATACAATGAGCAGTTCTTC. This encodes CASTTPGLYNEQFF.